This T cell receptor (beta chain) was sequenced during a study of CD8+CD57+ T cells in acquired aplastic anemia. The overall study: Sorted CD4+ and CD8+ cells gave an average of roughly 3 ug of DNA. Roughly 11 million reads were obtained on average for healthy donor CD4+ cells.

In the case of this clonotype: Its antigen remains unidentified.

V was cut by 5 bases and J by 5 bases, with 16 bases left in between. The CDR3 length is 14 residues. The germline V gene has CDR1 ENHRY and CDR2 SYGVKD. Study results and caveats: Patients did not significantly differ from controls in CD8+ Simpson's diversity. About 30 shared CD8+ CDR3s appeared highly expressed within patients' immunodominant clones.

Genomic DNA templated the TCR beta VDJ and CDR3 profiling. TCRdb re-called the reads with MiXCR, one entry per CDR3 protein. The table lists about 210,000 distinct CDR3 sequences, under 65% of them singletons, with over 25% in the top ten. This TCR came from a human donor in good health. The rearrangement joins TRBV10-3 to TRBJ2-7; D is ambiguous. The sample taken for sequencing was sorted CD4+, CD8+, or CD8+CD57+ T cells (not recorded which) from PBMCs. The CDR3 nucleotides are TGTGCCATCAGTTACATTGCAGTTGGAGACGAGCAGTACTTC. This sequence encodes CAISYIAVGDEQYF.